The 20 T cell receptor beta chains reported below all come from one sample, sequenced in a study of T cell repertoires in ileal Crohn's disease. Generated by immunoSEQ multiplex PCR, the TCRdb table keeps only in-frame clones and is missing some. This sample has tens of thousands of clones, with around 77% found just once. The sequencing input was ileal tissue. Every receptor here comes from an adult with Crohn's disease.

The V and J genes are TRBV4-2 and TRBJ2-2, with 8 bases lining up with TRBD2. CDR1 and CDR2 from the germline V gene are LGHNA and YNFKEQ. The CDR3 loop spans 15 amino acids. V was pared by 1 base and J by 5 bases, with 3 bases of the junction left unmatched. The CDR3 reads CASSQAGGPTGELFF. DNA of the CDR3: TGTGCCAGCAGCCAAGCGGGGGGGCCGACCGGGGAGCTGTTTTTT.

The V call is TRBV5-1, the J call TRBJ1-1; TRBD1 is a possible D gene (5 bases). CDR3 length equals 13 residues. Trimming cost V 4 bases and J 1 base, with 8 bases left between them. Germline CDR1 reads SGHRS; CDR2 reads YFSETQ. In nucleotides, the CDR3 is TGCGCCAGCAGCCAAGGACAGAACACTGAAGCTTTCTTT. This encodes CASSQGQNTEAFF.

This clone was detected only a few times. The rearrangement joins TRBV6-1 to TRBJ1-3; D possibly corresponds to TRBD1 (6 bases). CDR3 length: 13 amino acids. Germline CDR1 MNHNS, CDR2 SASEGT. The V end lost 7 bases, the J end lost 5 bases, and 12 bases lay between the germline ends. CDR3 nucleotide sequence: TGTGCCAGCACCACAGGGTTCAGAAACACCATATATTTT. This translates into CASTTGFRNTIYF.

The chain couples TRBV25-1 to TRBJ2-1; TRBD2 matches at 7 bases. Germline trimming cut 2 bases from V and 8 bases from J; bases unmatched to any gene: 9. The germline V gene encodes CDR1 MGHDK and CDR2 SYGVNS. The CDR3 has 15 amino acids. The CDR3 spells CASSERPSGWDEQFF. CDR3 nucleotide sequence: TGTGCCAGCAGTGAACGGCCTAGCGGTTGGGATGAGCAGTTCTTC.

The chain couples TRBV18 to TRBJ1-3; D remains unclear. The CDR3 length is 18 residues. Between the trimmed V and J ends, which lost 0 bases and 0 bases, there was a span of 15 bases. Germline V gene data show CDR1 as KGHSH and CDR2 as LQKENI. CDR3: CASSPPFGLSYSGNTIYF. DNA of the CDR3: TGTGCCAGCTCACCACCGTTCGGTTTGAGCTACTCTGGAAACACCATATATTTT.

The CDR3 sequence is CASSATGTTTGELFF. The CDR3 DNA sequence: TGTGCCAGCAGCGCGACAGGGACGACCACCGGGGAGCTGTTTTTT. The chain combines TRBV7-3 with TRBJ2-2; TRBD1 aligns across 7 bases. Germline-derived CDR1 and CDR2 are SGHTA and FQGTGA. The ends lost 5 bases at V and 4 bases at J; junction bases unmatched: 7. The length of the CDR3 is 15 residues.

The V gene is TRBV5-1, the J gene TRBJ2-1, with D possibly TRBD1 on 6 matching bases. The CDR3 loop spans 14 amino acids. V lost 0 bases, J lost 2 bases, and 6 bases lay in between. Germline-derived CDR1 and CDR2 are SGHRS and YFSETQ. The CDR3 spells CASSLDRAYNEQFF. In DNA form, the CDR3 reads TGCGCCAGCAGCTTGGACAGGGCCTACAATGAGCAGTTCTTC.

For the CDR3, the DNA is TGTGCCAGCAGCGCTTTTCTAGGACAGGGTTACTACAATGAGCAGTTCTTC. Translated: CASSAFLGQGYYNEQFF. J is TRBJ2-1 and V is TRBV9; 8 positions match TRBD1. The germline V gene has CDR1 SGDLS and CDR2 YYNGEE. Trimming at V came to 3 bases and at J to 3 bases, leaving 11 bases not matched to a gene. The CDR3 runs to 17 residues.

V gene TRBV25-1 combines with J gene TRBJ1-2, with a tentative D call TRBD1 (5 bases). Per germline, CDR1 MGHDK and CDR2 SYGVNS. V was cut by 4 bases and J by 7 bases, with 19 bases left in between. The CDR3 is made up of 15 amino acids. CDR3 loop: CASSVLGEGYGGYTF. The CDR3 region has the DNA TGTGCCAGCAGTGTCCTCGGGGAGGGGTACGGTGGCTACACCTTC.

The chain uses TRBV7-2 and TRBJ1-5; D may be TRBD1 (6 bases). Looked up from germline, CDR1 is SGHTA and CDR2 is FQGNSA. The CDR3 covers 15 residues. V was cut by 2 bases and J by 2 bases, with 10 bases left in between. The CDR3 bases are TGTGCCAGCAGCTTATTACAGGGAGGCAATCAGCCCCAGCATTTT. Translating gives CASSLLQGGNQPQHF.

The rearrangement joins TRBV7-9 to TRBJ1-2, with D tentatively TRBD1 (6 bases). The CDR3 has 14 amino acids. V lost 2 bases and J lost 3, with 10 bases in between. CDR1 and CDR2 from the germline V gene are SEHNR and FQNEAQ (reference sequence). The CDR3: CASSLFRGDYGYTF. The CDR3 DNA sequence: TGTGCCAGCAGCTTATTCAGGGGCGACTATGGCTACACCTTC.

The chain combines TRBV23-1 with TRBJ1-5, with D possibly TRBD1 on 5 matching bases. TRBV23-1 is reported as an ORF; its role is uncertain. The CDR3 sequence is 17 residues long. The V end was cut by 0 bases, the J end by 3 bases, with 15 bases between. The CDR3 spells CASSQSCREDYNQPQHF. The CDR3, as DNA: TGCGCCAGCAGTCAATCTTGCAGGGAAGATTACAATCAGCCCCAGCATTTT.

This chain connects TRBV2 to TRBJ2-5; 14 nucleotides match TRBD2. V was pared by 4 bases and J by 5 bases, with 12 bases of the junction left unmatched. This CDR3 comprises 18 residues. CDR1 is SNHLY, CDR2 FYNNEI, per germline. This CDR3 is CASSGGLAGAYRRETQYF. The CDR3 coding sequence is TGTGCCAGCAGTGGGGGACTAGCGGGGGCATATAGGAGGGAGACCCAGTACTTC.

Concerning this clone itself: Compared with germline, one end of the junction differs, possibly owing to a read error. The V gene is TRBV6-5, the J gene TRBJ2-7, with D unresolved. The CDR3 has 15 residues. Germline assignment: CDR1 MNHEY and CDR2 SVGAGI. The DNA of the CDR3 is TGTGCCAGCAGTCACTCGGCCCACGTCGCCTACGAGCAGTACTTC. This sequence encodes CASSHSAHVAYEQYF.

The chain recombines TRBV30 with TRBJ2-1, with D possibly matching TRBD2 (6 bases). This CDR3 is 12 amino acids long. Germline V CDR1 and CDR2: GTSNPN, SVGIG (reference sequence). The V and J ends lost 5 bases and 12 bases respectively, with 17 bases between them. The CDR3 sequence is CAWGNLMGGQFF. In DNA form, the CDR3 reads TGTGCCTGGGGGAACCTCATGGGGGGGCAGTTCTTC.

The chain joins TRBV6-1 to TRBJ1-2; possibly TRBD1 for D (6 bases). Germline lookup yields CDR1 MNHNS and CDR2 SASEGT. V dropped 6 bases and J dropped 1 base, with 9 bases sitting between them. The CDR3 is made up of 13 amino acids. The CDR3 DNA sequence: TGTGCCAGCAGCCGACAGGATAACTATGGCTACACCTTC. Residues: CASSRQDNYGYTF.

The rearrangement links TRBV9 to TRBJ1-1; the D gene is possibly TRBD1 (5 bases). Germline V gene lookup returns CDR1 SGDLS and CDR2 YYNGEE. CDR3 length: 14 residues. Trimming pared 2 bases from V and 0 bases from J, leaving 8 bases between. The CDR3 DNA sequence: TGTGCCAGCAGCGTGGGGACTATGAACACTGAAGCTTTCTTT. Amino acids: CASSVGTMNTEAFF.

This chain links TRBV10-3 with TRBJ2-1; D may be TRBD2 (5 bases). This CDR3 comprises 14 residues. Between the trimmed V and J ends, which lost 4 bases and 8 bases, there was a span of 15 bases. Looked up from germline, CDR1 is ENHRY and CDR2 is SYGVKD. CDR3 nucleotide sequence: TGTGCCATCAGTGGGGTGGAAGCGGATGATGAGCAGTTCTTC. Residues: CAISGVEADDEQFF.

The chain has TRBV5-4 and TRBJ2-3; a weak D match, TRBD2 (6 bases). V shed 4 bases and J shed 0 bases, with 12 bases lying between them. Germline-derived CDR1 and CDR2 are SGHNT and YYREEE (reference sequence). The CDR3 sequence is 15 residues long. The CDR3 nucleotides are TGTGCCAGCAGCCCCACGGCGGGGAGCACAGATACGCAGTATTTT. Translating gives CASSPTAGSTDTQYF. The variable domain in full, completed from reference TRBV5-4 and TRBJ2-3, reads ETGVTQSPTHLIKTRGQQVTLRCSSQSGHNTVSWYQQALGQGPQFIFQYYREEENGRGNFPPRFSGLQFPNYSSELNVNALELDDSALYLCASSPTAGSTDTQYFGPGTRLTVL.

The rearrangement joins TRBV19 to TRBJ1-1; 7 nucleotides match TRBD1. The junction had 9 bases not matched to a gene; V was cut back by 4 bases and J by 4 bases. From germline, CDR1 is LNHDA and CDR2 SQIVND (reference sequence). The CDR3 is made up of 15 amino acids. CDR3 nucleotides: TGTGCCAGTAGTACCGGACAGGTGGGGGCCACTGAAGCTTTCTTT. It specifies CASSTGQVGATEAFF.